This TCR beta chain was captured by sequencing in a study of T cells after yellow fever vaccination. Whole-study results and caveats: Peak timing came faster in the weaker secondary response, day 5 versus 15. Booster sampling recovered most clones from primary vaccination (roughly 97% CD4, 88% CD8).

The CDR3 runs to 17 residues. V was trimmed by 0 bases and J by 0 bases, leaving 10 bases between them. CDR1 is SGDLS, CDR2 YYNGEE, per germline. Notes on this clonotype: Its target is not known.

Template switching with 5'RACE generated the TCR cDNA and added a universal primer site and UMIs. TCRdb recomputed calls from the 5' RACE reads with MiXCR, one row per CDR3 protein. The sample lists around 600,000 distinct CDR3 sequences; around 12% were seen once. This receptor was obtained from a man aged 25-45 years who received the YFV17D yellow fever vaccine. This chain connects TRBV9 to TRBJ2-6, with D possibly TRBD2 on 6 matching bases. Sequences were derived from PBMCs, sampled on the day of the yellow fever booster vaccination. In nucleotides, the CDR3 is TGTGCCAGCAGCGTAGACCCCGGGGGCTCTGGGGCCAACGTCCTGACTTTC. It specifies CASSVDPGGSGANVLTF. Full variable domain (missing parts from reference TRBV9 and TRBJ2-6): DSGVTQTPKHLITATGQRVTLRCSPRSGDLSVYWYQQSLDQGLQFLIQYYNGEERAKGNILERFSAQQFPDLHSELNLSSLELGDSALYFCASSVDPGGSGANVLTFGAGSRLTVL.